This TCR beta chain was sequenced during a study of chronic HIV infection and antiretroviral therapy. In germline, CDR1 is MGHRA, CDR2 YSYEKL. Trimming pared 1 base from V and 6 bases from J, leaving 6 bases between. CDR3 length: 13 amino acids. TCRdb redid the calling of the 5' RACE reads with MiXCR, one entry per CDR3 protein. The table records 40,000 to 50,000 distinct CDR3 sequences, 15% to 20% of them present only once. The chain is built from TRBV4-1 and TRBJ2-2; D remains ambiguous. The sequencing input was peripheral blood. The TCR sequence derives from an adult who had HIV and had not received antiretroviral therapy, or was an uninfected healthy control (not recorded which). CDR3 residues: CASSQVGPGELFF. CDR3 bases: TGCGCCAGCAGCCAAGTCGGTCCCGGGGAGCTGTTTTTT.